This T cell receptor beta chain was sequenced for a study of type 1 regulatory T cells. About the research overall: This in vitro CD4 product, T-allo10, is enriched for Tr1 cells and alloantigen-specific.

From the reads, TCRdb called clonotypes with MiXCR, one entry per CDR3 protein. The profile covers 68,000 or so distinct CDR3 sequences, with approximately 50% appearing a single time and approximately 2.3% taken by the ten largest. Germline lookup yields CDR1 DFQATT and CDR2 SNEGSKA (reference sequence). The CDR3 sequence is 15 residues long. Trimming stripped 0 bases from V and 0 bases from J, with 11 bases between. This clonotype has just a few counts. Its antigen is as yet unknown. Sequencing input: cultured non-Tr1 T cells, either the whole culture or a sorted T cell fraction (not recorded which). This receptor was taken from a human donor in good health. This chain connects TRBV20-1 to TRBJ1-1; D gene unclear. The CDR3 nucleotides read TGCAGTGCTAGAGATCGGTCAAAGATGAACACTGAAGCTTTCTTT. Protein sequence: CSARDRSKMNTEAFF.